This TCR beta chain came from a study of neurological immune-mediated disorders. In TCRdb, the 5' RACE reads were re-called with MiXCR into one record per CDR3 protein. Here the sample spans about 66,000 distinct CDR3 sequences, about 4.2% being singletons. This clonotype occurred many times. This CDR3 has 15 amino acids. V gave up 6 bases and J gave up 1 base, with 16 bases separating them. CDR1 and CDR2 (germline): MNHEY, SMNVEV (reference sequence). The rearrangement uses TRBV27 and TRBJ2-7; D possibly corresponds to TRBD2 (7 bases). This TCR came from a man younger than 40 with multiple sclerosis. What was sequenced was PBMCs. CDR3 protein: CASRWSRGGSYEQYF. The CDR3 DNA is TGTGCCAGCAGATGGAGTAGGGGGGGATCCTACGAGCAGTACTTC.